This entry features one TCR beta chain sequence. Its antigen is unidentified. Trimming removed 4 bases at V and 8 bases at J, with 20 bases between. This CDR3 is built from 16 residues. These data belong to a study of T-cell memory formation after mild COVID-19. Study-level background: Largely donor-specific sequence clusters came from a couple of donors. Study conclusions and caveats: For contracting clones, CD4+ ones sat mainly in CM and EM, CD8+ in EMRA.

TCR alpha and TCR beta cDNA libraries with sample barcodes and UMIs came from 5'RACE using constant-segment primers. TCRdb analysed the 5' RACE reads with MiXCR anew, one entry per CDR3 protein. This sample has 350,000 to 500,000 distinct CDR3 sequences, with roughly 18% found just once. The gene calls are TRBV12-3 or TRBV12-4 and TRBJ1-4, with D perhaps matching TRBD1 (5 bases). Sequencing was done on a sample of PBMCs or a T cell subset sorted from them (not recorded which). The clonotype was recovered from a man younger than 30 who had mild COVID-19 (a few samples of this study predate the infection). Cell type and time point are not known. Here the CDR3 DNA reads TGTGCCAGCAGTTGGGGCAGCTATGGGTCTCGCGAAAAACTGTTTTTT. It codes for CASSWGSYGSREKLFF.